The TCR beta chain described here comes from a study of blood T cells in healthy people across ages. Study information: About one barcoded beta molecule per two T cells was the capture yield of template switching.

Primed by a sample-barcoded 5' primer and a J-beta primer mix, a second PCR proceeded for 7 to 11 cycles. One entry per CDR3 protein results from TCRdb running MiXCR on the 5' RACE reads. This table has roughly 800,000 distinct CDR3 sequences, nearly 60% appearing once. On this clonotype itself: Antigen: not known.

The people who gave samples were healthy Caucasians from Russia, aged roughly 6 to 100. Findings of the study overall: TCR beta diversity correlated strongly with naive T cell percentage.

CDR1 is DFQATT and CDR2 is SNEGSKA in the germline V gene (reference sequence). Trimming removed 2 bases at V and 3 bases at J, with 16 bases between. The CDR3 extends over 15 amino acids. The rearrangement links TRBV20-1 to TRBJ1-2; D might be TRBD1 (6 bases). Sequencing used blood. The TCR sequence derives from a man aged 30-40 years in good health. The CDR3 DNA is TGCAGTGCTAGATCGGCAGGGGAGGCATACTATGGCTACACCTTC. This gives the protein CSARSAGEAYYGYTF.